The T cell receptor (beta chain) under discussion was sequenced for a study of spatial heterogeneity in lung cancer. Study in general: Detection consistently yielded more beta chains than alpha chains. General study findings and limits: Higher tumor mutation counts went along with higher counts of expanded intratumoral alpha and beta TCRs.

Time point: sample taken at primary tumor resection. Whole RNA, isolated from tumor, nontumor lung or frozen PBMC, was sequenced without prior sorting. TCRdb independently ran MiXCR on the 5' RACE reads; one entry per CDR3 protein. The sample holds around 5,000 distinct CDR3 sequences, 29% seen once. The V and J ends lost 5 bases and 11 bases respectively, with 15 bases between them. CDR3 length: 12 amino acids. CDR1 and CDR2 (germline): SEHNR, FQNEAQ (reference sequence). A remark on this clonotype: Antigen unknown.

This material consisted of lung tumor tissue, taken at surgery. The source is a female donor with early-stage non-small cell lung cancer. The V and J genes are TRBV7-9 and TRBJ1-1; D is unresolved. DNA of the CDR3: TGTGCCAGCAGCACGGAGGTCCTACGGGCTTTCTTT. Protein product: CASSTEVLRAFF.